Here is one T cell receptor (beta chain) with its context. Its antigen is not identified. The data belong to a study of shared clonotypes between healthy human individuals. The overall study: With ages of 18 to 49, the donors were two women and a few men.

V lost 6 bases, J lost 0 bases, and 15 bases lay in between. Per the germline V gene, CDR1 is MDHEN and CDR2 is SYDVKM. The length of the CDR3 is 15 residues. Repertoires were generated with immunoSEQ multiplex PCR, while TCRdb's copy carries only in-frame clones and drops some. The sample contains roughly 2.2 million clones, approximately 93% of which appear only once. Study results and caveats: Measured sharing among donors was expected to vary with sequencing depth.

The genes are TRBV28 and TRBJ2-7, with D possibly being TRBD2 (6 bases). Sequencing was done on a sample of naive CD4+ T cells from PBMCs. Sample subset: CD45RA+ positively selected. This TCR came from a man aged 18 to 35 in good health. Some clones in this sample may be carry-over from other donors' samples. CDR3 sequence reads: CASSSSGGSSYEQYF. In nucleotides, the CDR3 is TGTGCCAGCAGCTCAAGCGGAGGGAGCTCCTACGAGCAGTACTTC.